The 13 T cell receptor beta chains given below trace back to one sample, sequenced in a study. Profiled with immunoSEQ multiplex PCR; TCRdb holds only in-frame clones, not every one. The table lists 40,000 to 55,000 clones, 85% to 95% of them singletons, with about 10% in the top ten. The sequenced material came from PBMCs. The receptor source for this set is a man in his forties with rheumatoid arthritis.

This chain links TRBV19 with TRBJ2-7; 11 nucleotides agree with TRBD2. V lost 7 bases to trimming and J lost 7 bases; unmatched junction nucleotides: 12. The CDR3 has 15 residues. CDR1 and CDR2 from the germline V gene are LNHDA and SQIVND (reference sequence). CDR3 coding DNA: TGTGCCAGTACTACACTAGCGGGAGCCCTCGAGGAGCAGTACTTC. It specifies CASTTLAGALEEQYF.

The V and J genes are TRBV10-3 and TRBJ1-5, with a weak D call TRBD1 (6 bases). Trimming removed 0 bases at V and 9 bases at J, with 6 bases between. The CDR3 runs to 12 residues. Germline V CDR1 and CDR2: ENHRY, SYGVKD. Written as DNA, the CDR3 is TGTGCCATCAGTGAGTCGACAGGGCCCCAGCATTTT. Translation gives CAISESTGPQHF.

Only one count was recorded for this clone. V usage is TRBV6-5 and J usage is TRBJ2-3; no firm D call. Germline V gives CDR1 MNHEY, CDR2 SVGAGI. The CDR3 covers 11 residues. V lost 10 bases, J lost 5 bases, and 10 bases lay in between. The CDR3 sequence: CAIRSRDTQYF. In DNA form, the CDR3 reads TGTGCCATCCGGTCACGAGATACGCAGTATTTT.

This chain uses TRBV3-1 (or the pseudogene TRBV3-2) with TRBJ2-1, with TRBD2 matching 8 bases. The CDR3 has 16 residues. CDR1 and CDR2 (germline): LGHDT, YNNKEL (reference sequence). The trim removed 2 bases at V and 0 bases at J, leaving 3 bases unmatched. The CDR3 loop reads CASSQTLAVSYNEQFF. The CDR3 DNA follows: TGTGCCAGCAGCCAAACACTAGCGGTCTCCTACAATGAGCAGTTCTTC.

The chain uses TRBV6-5 and TRBJ1-1; D ambiguous. The germline CDR1 and CDR2 sequences are MNHEY and SVGAGI. This CDR3 contains 12 residues. V was clipped by 6 bases and J by 6 bases, with 11 bases between them. This CDR3 is CASRSEGAEAFF. CDR3 DNA: TGTGCCAGCAGGTCCGAGGGCGCTGAAGCTTTCTTT.

The count of this clone is one. The chain joins TRBV9 to TRBJ2-1; 8 nucleotides match TRBD2. Germline lookup yields CDR1 SGDLS and CDR2 YYNGEE. V shed 0 bases and J 2 bases; nucleotides not matched to a gene: 1. The CDR3 has 15 amino acids. The CDR3 is CASSVVGGAYNEQFF. In DNA, the CDR3 is TGTGCCAGCAGCGTAGTCGGGGGGGCCTACAATGAGCAGTTCTTC.

V gene TRBV23-1 combines with J gene TRBJ1-6, with a possible D match to TRBD1 (6 bases). TRBV23-1 is placed among ORFs of uncertain function. The ends were cut back, 6 bases at V and 6 bases at J, with 9 bases in the middle. The CDR3 contains 13 residues. CDR3 coding DNA: TGCGCCAGCAGAGGGGGACCTAATTCACCCCTCCACTTT. Encoded protein: CASRGGPNSPLHF.

The V and J genes are TRBV3-1 (or the pseudogene TRBV3-2) and TRBJ2-1; D is undetermined. Germline values: CDR1 LGHDT, CDR2 YNNKEL (reference sequence). With 5 bases removed from V and 1 base from J, the gap between germline ends came to 3 bases. This CDR3 has 12 residues. The CDR3 DNA sequence: TGTGCCAGCAGCAAATCCTACAATGAGCAGTTCTTC. Its translation is CASSKSYNEQFF.

The V gene is TRBV5-1, the J gene TRBJ2-2, with 7 bases identical to TRBD2. This CDR3 comprises 17 residues. Looked up from germline, CDR1 is SGHRS and CDR2 is YFSETQ. Germline trimming cut 6 bases from V and 1 base from J; bases unmatched to any gene: 12. The CDR3, as DNA: TGCGCCAGCAAGTCGGCTAGCGGAAGAATGAACACCGGGGAGCTGTTTTTT. Its translation: CASKSASGRMNTGELFF.

This chain connects TRBV18 to TRBJ2-3; 14 bases are a match to TRBD2. Per the germline V gene, CDR1 is KGHSH and CDR2 is LQKENI. V gave up 0 bases and J gave up 4 bases; unmatched junction bases: 12. The CDR3 runs to 20 residues. CDR3 coding DNA: TGTGCCAGCTCACCACCCAGACTAGCGGGAGGGCCCGAGTATCCAGATACGCAGTATTTT. Translating gives CASSPPRLAGGPEYPDTQYF.

V and J are TRBV9 and TRBJ2-3, with 7 bases matching TRBD2. CDR3 length equals 14 residues. V lost 0 bases and J lost 4; bases outside the gene matches: 2. Germline V gene sequence: CDR1 SGDLS, CDR2 YYNGEE. In nucleotides, the CDR3 is TGTGCCAGCAGCGTAGCGGGAGGCCCAGATACGCAGTATTTT. Protein sequence: CASSVAGGPDTQYF.

The J gene is TRBJ1-5, the V gene TRBV15, with D unclear. This CDR3 region has 13 residues. Germline V gives CDR1 LNHNV, CDR2 YYDKDF (reference sequence). Trimming shortened V by 2 bases and J by 7 bases, and 9 bases separated the two germline ends. Here the CDR3 DNA reads TGTGCCACCAGCAGACAGGTGGACCAGCCCCAGCATTTT. Amino acids: CATSRQVDQPQHF.

V is TRBV6-5 and J is TRBJ1-1, with TRBD1 identical over 10 bases. This CDR3 is built from 14 residues. CDR1 is MNHEY and CDR2 is SVGAGI in the germline V gene. Trimming cost V 6 bases and J 1 base; bases outside gene matches: 2. The CDR3 DNA is TGTGCCAGCAGCGGGGACAGGGGGAACACTGAAGCTTTCTTT. It yields the protein CASSGDRGNTEAFF.